These 24 T cell receptor beta chains share one sample of origin, sequenced in a study of metastatic and nonmetastatic thyroid tumors. TCRdb redid the clone calls on the PCR reads using MiXCR. Of about 69,000 clones listed, 12% to 15% are singletons. Patients underwent thyroid surgery, and none had received any treatment before it. Sequencing was done on a sample of blood. The receptors originated from a male donor with papillary thyroid cancer or a benign thyroid nodule (not recorded which). Some clones in this sample may be carry-over from other donors' samples.

Notes on this clone: This could be a read error, since a much larger clone is one nucleotide away. The sample carries other DNA sequences with the same CDR3. The chain uses TRBV9 and TRBJ2-5, with D possibly TRBD1 on 7 matching bases. The CDR3 is 14 residues long. V shed 1 base and J shed 5 bases, with 12 bases lying between them. Germline V CDR1 and CDR2: SGDLS, YYNGEE. CDR3 DNA sequence: TGTGCCAGCAGCGTAAGGCCAGGGGGGGAGACCCAGTACTTC. Its protein product is CASSVRPGGETQYF.

The sample holds a few counts of this clone. This sequence joins TRBV28 and TRBJ2-7, with TRBD1 matching 8 bases. Losses at the gene ends were 6 bases for V and 1 base for J; bases not matched to a gene: 5. The CDR3 is 14 residues long. In germline, CDR1 is MDHEN, CDR2 SYDVKM. The CDR3 nucleotides are TGTGCCAGCAGGGGGGACAGGTCATCCTACGAGCAGTACTTC. Translating it yields CASRGDRSSYEQYF.

This clone was picked up many times. The chain uses TRBV29-1 and TRBJ2-3, with 13 nucleotides matching TRBD2. Germline V gene data show CDR1 as SQVTM and CDR2 as ANQGSEA. V trimming: 5 bases; J trimming: 4 bases; junction bases outside the gene matches: 15. The CDR3 consists of 18 residues. CDR3 in amino acids: CSVTTRGLAGVTSDTQYF. The DNA for the CDR3 is TGCAGCGTTACAACCCGCGGACTAGCGGGAGTCACATCAGATACGCAGTATTTT.

Ten or more counts support this clone. The genes are TRBV7-6 and TRBJ2-5, with a tentative D call TRBD2 (5 bases). Trimming pared 2 bases from V and 3 bases from J, leaving 10 bases between. The V gene's germline CDR1 is SGHVS and CDR2 FNYEAQ. This CDR3 is 14 amino acids long. CDR3 in DNA: TGTGCCAGCAGCTTATCCCCGGGGAAAGAGACCCAGTACTTC. Translation: CASSLSPGKETQYF.

The sample holds many counts of this clone. A much bigger clone sits one base away, suggesting this may be a read error. This CDR3 is missing its conserved last phenylalanine or tryptophan, likely due to a read error. The V and J genes are TRBV4-3 and TRBJ1-6; D is possibly TRBD1 (6 bases). Trimming shortened V by 0 bases and J by 5 bases, and 8 bases separated the two germline ends. This CDR3 spans 15 amino acids. Germline V lookup: CDR1 LGHNA, CDR2 YSLEER. The CDR3 nucleotides read TGCGCCAGCAGCCAAGATGGACAGAATAATTCACCCCTCCACCTT. This translates into CASSQDGQNNSPLHL.

The chain is built from TRBV9 and TRBJ2-3; D might be TRBD1 (6 bases). Germline V lookup: CDR1 SGDLS, CDR2 YYNGEE. The V end was cut by 1 base, the J end by 0 bases, with 12 bases between. The CDR3 is 16 amino acids. The CDR3, as DNA: TGTGCCAGCAGCGTACAAGGGGGAGCTAGCACAGATACGCAGTATTTT. Translating gives CASSVQGGASTDTQYF.

This rearrangement joins TRBV7-8 to TRBJ2-1, with D maybe TRBD2 (5 bases). Germline CDR1 reads SGHVS; CDR2 reads FQNEAQ. V lost 4 bases to trimming and J lost 4 bases, with 14 bases between them. The CDR3 length is 15 residues. The CDR3 protein is CASSSLAGVYNEQFF. CDR3 nucleotides: TGTGCCAGCAGCTCGCTAGCTGGAGTGTACAATGAGCAGTTCTTC.

This clone was counted at least ten times. V and J are TRBV2 and TRBJ2-1; perhaps TRBD2 as D (6 bases). V lost 3 bases to trimming and J lost 2 bases, with 11 bases between them. The CDR3 contains 15 residues. Per the germline V gene, CDR1 is SNHLY and CDR2 is FYNNEI. For the CDR3, the DNA is TGTGCCAGCAGTGAGGCTAGCGCTGCCTACAATGAGCAGTTCTTC. Its protein is CASSEASAAYNEQFF.

This chain connects TRBV7-2 to TRBJ1-4; TRBD1 agrees at 9 bases. The CDR3 length is 15 residues. Trimming cost V 5 bases and J 10 bases; bases outside gene matches: 11. Germline CDR1 reads SGHTA; CDR2 reads FQGNSA. The DNA for the CDR3 is TGTGCCAGCAGCGATAGGGGACAGGGTCCTGGAAAACTGTTTTTT. Amino acid sequence: CASSDRGQGPGKLFF. Drawing the rest from reference TRBV7-2 and TRBJ1-4, the complete variable domain is GAGVSQSPSNKVTEKGKDVELRCDPISGHTALYWYRQSLGQGLEFLIYFQGNSAPDKSGLPSDRFSAERTGGSVSTLTIQRTQQEDSAVYLCASSDRGQGPGKLFFGSGTQLSVL.

This clone appeared many times. The chain links TRBV3-1 to TRBJ1-2, with 7 bases identical to TRBD1. V shed 4 bases and J 0 bases; nucleotides not matched to a gene: 5. This CDR3 has 15 amino acids. The germline V gene has CDR1 LGHDT and CDR2 YNNKEL (reference sequence). CDR3 nucleotide sequence: TGTGCCAGCAGCCCCAGGGGGGGAGCTAACTATGGCTACACCTTC. This codes for CASSPRGGANYGYTF. Drawing the rest from reference TRBV3-1 and TRBJ1-2, the complete variable domain is DTAVSQTPKYLVTQMGNDKSIKCEQNLGHDTMYWYKQDSKKFLKIMFSYNNKELIINETVPNRFSPKSPDKAHLNLHINSLELGDSAVYFCASSPRGGANYGYTFGSGTRLTVV.

The sample holds many counts of this clone. The chain uses TRBV7-9 and TRBJ1-3, with TRBD1 matching over 9 bases. J was trimmed by 4 bases and V by 3 bases; bases with no gene match: 4. Germline V CDR1 and CDR2: SEHNR, FQNEAQ (reference sequence). The CDR3 loop spans 15 amino acids. The CDR3 loop reads CASSLGDREGNTIYF. In nucleotides, the CDR3 is TGTGCCAGCAGCTTGGGGGACAGGGAAGGAAACACCATATATTTT.

The table lists this clone with many counts. This may stem from a read error, because a much larger clone lies one nucleotide away. The same CDR3 arises from other DNA sequences in this sample as well. J is TRBJ1-3 and V is TRBV30, with D possibly TRBD1 on 5 matching bases. V dropped 5 bases and J dropped 7 bases, with 12 bases sitting between them. CDR3 size: 12 residues. CDR1 GTSNPN and CDR2 SVGIG come from the germline V gene (reference sequence). In DNA form, the CDR3 reads TGTGCCTGGGGGGCGGGAGGGAACACCATATATTTT. It translates to CAWGAGGNTIYF.

The chain employs TRBV6-5 and TRBJ2-5; D is tentatively TRBD1 or TRBD2 (6 bases each). V lost 6 bases and J 13 bases, leaving 24 bases between the germline ends. The CDR3 runs to 14 residues. Germline V gene data show CDR1 as MNHEY and CDR2 as SVGAGI. The CDR3: CASRQYSEGEIPYF. The DNA of the CDR3 is TGTGCCAGCAGACAGTATTCGGAGGGGGAGATCCCGTACTTC.

This clone was recorded at least ten times. The rearrangement links TRBV6-1 to TRBJ2-2, with 9 bases identical to TRBD1. The CDR3 extends over 13 amino acids. With 10 bases clipped from V and 6 bases from J, the junction kept 6 bases outside the gene matches. Germline loops: CDR1 MNHNS, CDR2 SASEGT. CDR3 DNA sequence: TGTGCCACCCGGGACAGGGAGGCCGGGGAGCTGTTTTTT. Its translation is CATRDREAGELFF.

This clone was found a few times. A much larger clone sits a single nucleotide away, making a read error possible. The sample carries other DNA sequences with the same CDR3. The chain uses TRBV7-2 and TRBJ2-5; no clear D. There are 14 residues in the CDR3. Germline V CDR1 and CDR2: SGHTA, FQGNSA. V lost 3 bases and J lost 5, with 13 bases in between. The CDR3 is CASSFVLTQETQYF. The CDR3 DNA reads TGTGCCAGCAGCTTCGTACTAACCCAGGAGACCCAGTACTTC.

In its sample, this clone was seen many times. A much more abundant neighbour one base away suggests this may be a read error. This chain links TRBV6-1 with TRBJ1-5, with TRBD1 matching 12 bases. CDR1 and CDR2 from the germline V gene are MNHNS and SASEGT. The CDR3 spans 15 residues. This CDR3 reads CASGEGQGAGQPQHF. The CDR3 DNA reads as TGTGCCAGCGGTGAGGGACAGGGGGCAGGGCAGCCCCAGCATTTT.

This chain connects TRBV5-4 to TRBJ2-3; no reliable D call. V lost 3 bases, J lost 7 bases, and 9 bases lay in between. Germline CDR1 and CDR2: SGHNT and YYREEE (reference sequence). The CDR3 runs 12 residues. The CDR3 spells CASSSGGNTQYF. The CDR3 DNA sequence: TGTGCCAGCAGCTCAGGTGGAAATACGCAGTATTTT.

At least ten counts were recorded for this clone. The same CDR3 can be traced to other DNA sequences in this sample. J is TRBJ2-3 and V is TRBV25-1; D may match TRBD1 or TRBD2 (6 bases each). This CDR3 contains 15 residues. Per germline, CDR1 MGHDK and CDR2 SYGVNS. The V gene lost 2 bases and the J gene lost 9 bases, with 18 bases spanning the gap. CDR3 loop: CASSERGQPAGTQYF. Here the CDR3 DNA reads TGTGCCAGCAGTGAACGGGGACAACCCGCGGGGACGCAGTATTTT.

A word on this clone: Other DNA sequences within the sample encode an identical CDR3. The chain links TRBV7-3 to TRBJ2-7; tentatively, D is TRBD2 (5 bases). This CDR3 has 14 amino acids. Between the trimmed V and J ends, which lost 6 bases and 5 bases, there was a span of 17 bases. The germline V gene encodes CDR1 SGHTA and CDR2 FQGTGA. DNA of the CDR3: TGTGCCAGCAGTCCTGGAGGTGGGCGACACGAGCAGTACTTC. Translating it yields CASSPGGGRHEQYF.

In its sample, this clone was seen many times. This chain connects TRBV5-1 to TRBJ2-1, with D perhaps TRBD2 (7 bases). This CDR3 has 15 amino acids. Trimming took off 0 bases at V and 9 bases at J, with 16 bases between the two ends. CDR1 is SGHRS and CDR2 is YFSETQ in the germline V gene. The CDR3 is CASSLAASGGGEQFF. The CDR3 nucleotides are TGCGCCAGCAGCTTGGCGGCTAGCGGAGGGGGTGAGCAGTTCTTC.

This clone was seen ten or more times. The rearrangement uses TRBV6-1 and TRBJ2-3; 10 bases align to TRBD1. CDR3 size: 15 residues. Germline V lookup: CDR1 MNHNS, CDR2 SASEGT. With V trimmed by 3 bases and J by 6 bases, 6 bases remained unmatched. This CDR3 reads CASSEDRGYLDTQYF. The CDR3 bases are TGTGCCAGCAGTGAGGACAGGGGGTATTTGGATACGCAGTATTTT.

This clone was observed a handful of times. This chain links TRBV6-4 with TRBJ2-2, with no clear D. V was cut by 4 bases and J by 2 bases, with 14 bases left in between. The CDR3 spans 16 residues. Germline V lookup: CDR1 MRHNA, CDR2 SNTAGT. CDR3: CASSVRTWYNTGELFF. The CDR3 DNA reads TGTGCCAGCAGTGTTCGTACATGGTATAACACCGGGGAGCTGTTTTTT.

This clone was observed many times. V usage is TRBV5-1 and J usage is TRBJ2-2; possible D gene TRBD1, 6 bases. There are 13 residues in the CDR3. Germline V gene sequence: CDR1 SGHRS, CDR2 YFSETQ. V lost 1 base, J lost 5 bases, and 6 bases lay in between. DNA for the CDR3: TGCGCCAGCAGCTTGACAGGGACCGGGGAGCTGTTTTTT. Its translation is CASSLTGTGELFF.

Concerning this clone: The junction and the germline gene differ at one end; a read error may be behind it. Other DNA sequences from this sample encode an identical CDR3 as well. V usage is TRBV7-8 and J usage is TRBJ2-2; no definite D call. Germline CDR1 reads SGHVS; CDR2 reads FQNEAQ. There are 13 residues in the CDR3. The CDR3 DNA reads as TGCGCCAGCAGCTTAAACGAACCTGGGGAGCTGTTTTTT. Translating gives CASSLNEPGELFF.